In this sample, the clone carrying this T cell receptor (beta chain) turned up once. The antigen is undetermined. The junction shows a germline mismatch at one end, possibly a read error. Regarding donors, all were healthy bone marrow donors. The PCR was carried out with 60 Vbeta primers and 13 Jbeta primers. The data were produced by immunoSEQ multiplex PCR, yet TCRdb's version contains in-frame clones alone and is incomplete. The data hold around 150,000 clones, with approximately 80% observed a single time. The data were taken from a study of cytomegalovirus exposure and HLA in healthy donors. At the level of the study: Previous work identified roughly 110 million unique TCR beta sequences from about 179 million T cells. Study-wide results and caveats: Clonal expansion, a later analysis showed, was greater in HLA-associated TCR beta chains than in equally common others. Earlier analysis looked at TCR beta V segments, and most were productive about 90% or about 30% of the time.

CDR1 is SEHNR and CDR2 is FQNEAQ in the germline V gene (reference sequence). The CDR3 runs to 14 residues. The rearrangement uses TRBV7-9 and TRBJ1-2; D is perhaps TRBD1 (6 bases). The TCR sequence derives from a middle-aged man in good health and CMV-seropositive. What was sequenced was PBMCs. DNA of the CDR3: TGTTCCAGCAGCTTAGGTTCCCCAGGGGTCGGCTACACCTTC. This translates into CSSSLGSPGVGYTF.